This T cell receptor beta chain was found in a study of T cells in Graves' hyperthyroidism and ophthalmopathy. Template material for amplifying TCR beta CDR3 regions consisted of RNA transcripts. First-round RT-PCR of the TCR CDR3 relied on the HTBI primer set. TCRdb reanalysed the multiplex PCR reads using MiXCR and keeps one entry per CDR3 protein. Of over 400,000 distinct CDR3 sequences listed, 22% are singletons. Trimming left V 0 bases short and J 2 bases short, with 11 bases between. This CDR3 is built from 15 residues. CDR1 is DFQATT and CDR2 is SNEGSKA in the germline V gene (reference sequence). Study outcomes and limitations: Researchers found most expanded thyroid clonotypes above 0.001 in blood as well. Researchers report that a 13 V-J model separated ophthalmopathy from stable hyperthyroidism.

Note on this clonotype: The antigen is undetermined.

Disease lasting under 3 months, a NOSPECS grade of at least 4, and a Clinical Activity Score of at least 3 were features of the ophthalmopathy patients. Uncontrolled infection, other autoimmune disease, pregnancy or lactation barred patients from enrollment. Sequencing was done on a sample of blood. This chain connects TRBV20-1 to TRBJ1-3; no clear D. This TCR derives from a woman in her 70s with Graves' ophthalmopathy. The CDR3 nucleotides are TGCAGTGCTAGAGATCCCGGCATTACTGGAAACACCATATATTTT. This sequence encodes CSARDPGITGNTIYF.